These 2 T cell receptor beta chains came from one sample sequenced in a study of T cells after yellow fever vaccination (dated by TCRdb to about 2019). The library relied on 5' RACE. The sequencer was an Illumina HiSeq 2500. In-frame beta chains were kept once TCRdb had trimmed the public reads at Q25 with fastp and called clones with MiXCR. Merged by CDR3 protein, the rows form single entries marked with the most common genes and DNA. The sample contains about 85,000 distinct CDR3 sequences, roughly 13% of them found a single time. Clones ranked in the top ten supply approximately 25% of the sample. What this sample's treatment or condition label stands for: live attenuated yellow fever vaccine strain. The sample in question was CD8+ T cells not binding an NS4B(214-222) dextramer, sorted from PBMCs, obtained 21 days after the first yellow fever vaccination. The intended sense of this specimen's cell subset or site label: NS4B epitope dextramer-negative CD8 T cells. These TCRs come from a man younger than 35 who received the YFV17D yellow fever vaccine.

This chain's CDR3 is CASSYFLGQGATEAFF. The CDR3 bases are TGTGCCAGCAGTTATTTTCTCGGACAGGGGGCCACTGAAGCTTTCTTT. The chain carries TRBV6-5 and TRBJ1-1, with 11 bases matching TRBD1. This CDR3 comprises 16 residues. Trimming took 3 bases from V and 4 from J; bases not matched to a gene: 7. Germline V gene lookup returns CDR1 MNHEY and CDR2 SVGAGI.

V gene TRBV9 combines with J gene TRBJ2-1; 10 nucleotides line up with TRBD1. Unmatched junction bases numbered 9, after V lost 5 bases and J lost 7 bases. The CDR3 has 15 amino acids. Germline-derived CDR1 and CDR2 are SGDLS and YYNGEE. This CDR3 is CASSHTRQGANEQFF. For the CDR3, the DNA is TGTGCCAGCAGTCATACCCGACAGGGGGCAAATGAGCAGTTCTTC.